This T cell receptor (beta chain) was sequenced for a study of cytomegalovirus exposure and HLA in healthy donors. Study-level findings and limits: Later analysis identified a missense DCLRE1C variant that was linked to TCR beta V- and J-gene trimming. An analysis done earlier found most TCR beta V segments productive about 87% or about 30% of the time.

The V end lost 3 bases, the J end lost 2 bases, and 14 bases lay between the germline ends. There are 16 residues in the CDR3. Looked up from germline, CDR1 is SGHRS and CDR2 is YFSETQ. A remark on this clone: Its antigen is still unknown.

PCR primers comprised 60 Vbeta and 13 Jbeta primers. Some clones are missing from TCRdb's copy, which holds only in-frame ones; the method was immunoSEQ multiplex PCR. The table records roughly 190,000 clones, about four fifths of them present only once. The TCR originated in a middle-aged woman in good health and CMV-seronegative. The chain couples TRBV5-1 to TRBJ2-2; D is possibly TRBD2 (5 bases). The specimen sequenced was PBMCs. CDR3 residues: CASSWGEASNTGELFF. The DNA for the CDR3 is TGCGCCAGCAGCTGGGGAGAGGCCAGCAACACCGGGGAGCTGTTTTTT.